This T cell receptor (beta chain) comes out of a study of T cells in localized non-small cell lung cancer. Study-wide findings and caveats: Researchers found a median approximately 53 of the top 100 tumor clones in adjacent lung. Investigators sequenced only a single tumor region, leaving heterogeneity possible.

This clone was counted only a few times. Its target is not known. Germline V CDR1 and CDR2: SGHNT, YENEEA. CDR3 length: 15 residues. V lost 5 bases to trimming and J lost 4 bases, with 17 bases between them. TCRdb keeps only in-frame clones here, not all; method: immunoSEQ multiplex PCR. The data contain 1,500 to 2,500 clones, more than 20% of them seen just once; the ten biggest clones take up 7.1%. The TCR originated in a woman between 40 and 69 years old with stage II squamous cell lung carcinoma. Sequenced here: lung tumor tissue, sampled before any cancer treatment. The chain recombines TRBV11-3 with TRBJ1-2; TRBD1 is a possible D gene (6 bases). CDR3 DNA: TGTGCCAGCAGCATACAGGGCAGAGGGGGCTATGGCTACACCTTC. This translates into CASSIQGRGGYGYTF.